Listed below are T cell receptor beta chains from one sample, sequenced in a study of identical twins. TCRdb ran MiXCR on the 5' RACE reads and lists one entry per CDR3 protein. This sample carries roughly 490,000 distinct CDR3 sequences, roughly an eighth of them seen once, and the ten largest clones take 0.8% to 1%. The same sample was also used in a study of yellow fever vaccine responses in identical twins.

The material sequenced was CD4+ T cells sorted from blood. The origin of the receptors is a woman aged 18-29 years in good health. CDR3s include the opening cysteine and the closing phenylalanine or tryptophan. D genes are given only for firm matches. Clone size is stated in some rows and not others, as once, few, many or a class when expanded.

v_call: TRBV6-5
j_call: TRBJ1-5
d_call: NA
clone_size: few
cdr3_nt: TGTGCCAGCAGTAATGGTCCCCGGCCCCAGCATTTT
cdr3_aa: CASSNGPRPQHF

v_call: TRBV18
j_call: TRBJ2-7
d_call: TRBD1
clone_size: NA
cdr3_nt: TGTGCCAGCTCACCGACTAGGGACAGGGCCTACGAGCAGTACTTC
cdr3_aa: CASSPTRDRAYEQYF

v_call: TRBV25-1
j_call: TRBJ2-5
d_call: TRBD2
clone_size: many
cdr3_nt: TGTGCCAGCAGAGCGGGGGGGAATCAAGAGACCCAGTACTTC
cdr3_aa: CASRAGGNQETQYF

v_call: TRBV11-2
j_call: TRBJ2-5
d_call: NA
clone_size: few
cdr3_nt: TGTGCCAGCAGCATACCGGACCAGGGGAGGCGAGAGACCCAGTACTTC
cdr3_aa: CASSIPDQGRRETQYF

v_call: TRBV27
j_call: TRBJ2-7
d_call: NA
clone_size: few
cdr3_nt: TGTGCCAGCGGAAAACGGGACGCCTCCTACGAGCAGTACTTC
cdr3_aa: CASGKRDASYEQYF

v_call: TRBV10-3
j_call: TRBJ2-5
d_call: TRBD2
clone_size: NA
cdr3_nt: TGTGCCATCAGTGCTAGCGGCCAAGAGACCCAGTACTTC
cdr3_aa: CAISASGQETQYF

v_call: TRBV3-1
j_call: TRBJ2-5
d_call: NA
clone_size: few
cdr3_nt: TGTGCCAGCAGCCAAATGAAGGGTGGAGGGGAGACCCAGTACTTC
cdr3_aa: CASSQMKGGGETQYF

v_call: TRBV11-2
j_call: TRBJ2-1
d_call: NA
clone_size: few
cdr3_nt: TGTGCCAGCAGCTCGCAGCCGACTGGGAATGAGCAGTTCTTC
cdr3_aa: CASSSQPTGNEQFF

v_call: TRBV7-2
j_call: TRBJ2-7
d_call: NA
clone_size: many
cdr3_nt: TGTGCCAGCAGCCCCACGGCATTGGGGGAGCAGTACTTC
cdr3_aa: CASSPTALGEQYF

v_call: TRBV12-3/TRBV12-4
j_call: TRBJ2-1
d_call: NA
clone_size: NA
cdr3_nt: TGTGCCAGCAGTTTCCGGGGTCAGGGCCTCAGTGAGCAGTTCTTC
cdr3_aa: CASSFRGQGLSEQFF

v_call: TRBV14
j_call: TRBJ2-1
d_call: NA
clone_size: NA
cdr3_nt: TGTGCCAGCAGCCAAGAACGAGCTGTATTCTACAATGAGCAGTTCTTC
cdr3_aa: CASSQERAVFYNEQFF

v_call: TRBV12-3/TRBV12-4
j_call: TRBJ2-5
d_call: NA
clone_size: NA
cdr3_nt: TGTGCCAGCAGTCCAGTGGGGGGAAGGGAGACCCAGTACTTC
cdr3_aa: CASSPVGGRETQYF

v_call: TRBV25-1
j_call: TRBJ2-7
d_call: NA
clone_size: NA
cdr3_nt: TGTGCCAGCAGTGAGCTAACCTACGAGCAGTACTTC
cdr3_aa: CASSELTYEQYF

v_call: TRBV11-1
j_call: TRBJ1-5
d_call: NA
clone_size: NA
cdr3_nt: TGTGCCAGCAGCTTATATTGGGGTCGTGGGGGAAGCAATCAGCCCCAGCATTTT
cdr3_aa: CASSLYWGRGGSNQPQHF

v_call: TRBV12-3/TRBV12-4
j_call: TRBJ2-5
d_call: NA
clone_size: NA
cdr3_nt: TGTGCCACCGCTAGACCCGGGACCCTTTATTCAGAGACCCAGTACTTC
cdr3_aa: CATARPGTLYSETQYF

v_call: TRBV4-1
j_call: TRBJ2-7
d_call: TRBD2
clone_size: once
cdr3_nt: TGCGCCAGCAGCCAGGGCCAGCGGGACTCCTACGAGCAGTACTTC
cdr3_aa: CASSQGQRDSYEQYF

v_call: TRBV7-2
j_call: TRBJ2-5
d_call: TRBD2
clone_size: NA
cdr3_nt: TGTGCCAGCAGCTTGGTAAGCGGGAAGCAAGAGACCCAGTACTTC
cdr3_aa: CASSLVSGKQETQYF

v_call: TRBV21-1
j_call: TRBJ2-4
d_call: NA
clone_size: NA
cdr3_nt: TGTGCCAGCAGCAAAAGAGTGGGGGTAGACAACAAAAACATTCAGTACTTC
cdr3_aa: CASSKRVGVDNKNIQYF

v_call: TRBV4-2
j_call: TRBJ2-2
d_call: NA
clone_size: few
cdr3_nt: TGTGCCAGCAGCCAAGAGGGGCTGGCAGGCGGGCTGTTTTTT
cdr3_aa: CASSQEGLAGGLFF

v_call: TRBV12-3/TRBV12-4
j_call: TRBJ2-1
d_call: NA
clone_size: many
cdr3_nt: TGTGCCAGCAGTTTAGCGGGGGTTGGCTACAATGAGCAGTTCTTC
cdr3_aa: CASSLAGVGYNEQFF

v_call: TRBV10-3
j_call: TRBJ1-6
d_call: NA
clone_size: once
cdr3_nt: TGTGCCATCAGTGATCCCGATCGGACAGTTAATTCACCCCTCCACTTT
cdr3_aa: CAISDPDRTVNSPLHF

v_call: TRBV12-3/TRBV12-4
j_call: TRBJ2-1
d_call: NA
clone_size: NA
cdr3_nt: TGTGCCAGCAGTTCCGAACTAGAATCCTACAATGAGCAGTTCTTC
cdr3_aa: CASSSELESYNEQFF

v_call: TRBV20-1
j_call: TRBJ2-5
d_call: NA
clone_size: few
cdr3_nt: TGCAGTGCTAGTAGTCGGGTCTTGACCCAGTACTTC
cdr3_aa: CSASSRVLTQYF

v_call: TRBV4-2
j_call: TRBJ2-1
d_call: NA
clone_size: NA
cdr3_nt: TGTGCCAGCAGCCAAGAGGGGCTCTACAATGAGCAGTTCTTC
cdr3_aa: CASSQEGLYNEQFF

v_call: TRBV6-6
j_call: TRBJ2-7
d_call: TRBD1
clone_size: NA
cdr3_nt: TGTGCCAGCAGTTCTTACAGGGGGCTCTACGAGCAGTACTTC
cdr3_aa: CASSSYRGLYEQYF

v_call: TRBV20-1
j_call: TRBJ2-3
d_call: NA
clone_size: NA
cdr3_nt: TGCAGTGCTAGAGGGCGCGGGAGCACAGATACGCAGTATTTT
cdr3_aa: CSARGRGSTDTQYF

v_call: TRBV18
j_call: TRBJ2-7
d_call: NA
clone_size: NA
cdr3_nt: TGTGCCAGCTCACGCTTTCCGGGGGAATACGAGCAGTACTTC
cdr3_aa: CASSRFPGEYEQYF

v_call: TRBV7-8
j_call: TRBJ2-1
d_call: TRBD2
clone_size: few
cdr3_nt: TGTGCCAGCAGCTTAGCCCGAGGGATGGCGGGGGGGCCGCGGAATGAGCAGTTCTTC
cdr3_aa: CASSLARGMAGGPRNEQFF

v_call: TRBV5-1
j_call: TRBJ2-3
d_call: NA
clone_size: many
cdr3_nt: TGCGCCAGCAGCTTTCTAGGTGGTACGCAGTATTTT
cdr3_aa: CASSFLGGTQYF

v_call: TRBV23-1
j_call: TRBJ1-5
d_call: TRBD1
clone_size: once
cdr3_nt: TGCGCCAGCAGTCAATCAAGCCAGGGGGGCGGCAATCAGCCCCAGCATTTT
cdr3_aa: CASSQSSQGGGNQPQHF

v_call: TRBV2
j_call: TRBJ2-3
d_call: NA
clone_size: NA
cdr3_nt: TGTGCCAGCGGGTGGAGGGGGTCTCCAGATACGCAGTATTTT
cdr3_aa: CASGWRGSPDTQYF

v_call: TRBV20-1
j_call: TRBJ1-2
d_call: TRBD1
clone_size: few
cdr3_nt: TGCAGTGCTGATCCGGGACAGGTCTATGGCTACACCTTC
cdr3_aa: CSADPGQVYGYTF

v_call: TRBV9
j_call: TRBJ2-1
d_call: TRBD2
clone_size: NA
cdr3_nt: TGTGCCAGCAGCGTAGGGGTGGGCGGGGGGATCCTTGGGAATGAGCAGTTCTTC
cdr3_aa: CASSVGVGGGILGNEQFF

v_call: TRBV7-8
j_call: TRBJ1-5
d_call: TRBD1
clone_size: many
cdr3_nt: TGTGCCAGCAGCCGGGACAGGGATCAGCCCCAGCATTTT
cdr3_aa: CASSRDRDQPQHF

v_call: TRBV5-4
j_call: TRBJ2-5
d_call: NA
clone_size: NA
cdr3_nt: TGTGCCAGCAGCTTGGCCCAGGGGGGACTAGTCGGAGAGACCCAGTACTTC
cdr3_aa: CASSLAQGGLVGETQYF

v_call: TRBV20-1
j_call: TRBJ2-7
d_call: NA
clone_size: few
cdr3_nt: TGCAGTGCTAGAGTTAGCAAATACGAGCAGTACTTC
cdr3_aa: CSARVSKYEQYF

v_call: TRBV5-1
j_call: TRBJ2-7
d_call: NA
clone_size: many
cdr3_nt: TGCGCCAGCAGCTTGACCTCAGGGGTAGCCTACGAGCAGTACTTC
cdr3_aa: CASSLTSGVAYEQYF

v_call: TRBV27
j_call: TRBJ2-7
d_call: TRBD2
clone_size: NA
cdr3_nt: TGTGCCAGCAGTAGGGGGGGGACTAGCGGGAGGGCCTACGAGCAGTACTTC
cdr3_aa: CASSRGGTSGRAYEQYF

v_call: TRBV15
j_call: TRBJ2-1
d_call: TRBD2
clone_size: NA
cdr3_nt: TGTGCCACCAGCAGGAAACCTCATCTGGCGGGAGGGCCAAATGAGCAGTTCTTC
cdr3_aa: CATSRKPHLAGGPNEQFF

v_call: TRBV21-1
j_call: TRBJ1-1
d_call: NA
clone_size: many
cdr3_nt: TGTGCCAGCAGCATAGACGCTGAAGCTTTCTTT
cdr3_aa: CASSIDAEAFF

v_call: TRBV7-9
j_call: TRBJ2-7
d_call: TRBD2
clone_size: few
cdr3_nt: TGTGCCAGCAGCTTCCTCGGGACTAGTGGCCACGAGCAGTACTTC
cdr3_aa: CASSFLGTSGHEQYF

v_call: TRBV11-2
j_call: TRBJ2-1
d_call: NA
clone_size: few
cdr3_nt: TGTGCCAGCAGCTTAGTACTTGCCCTGACGCATGAGCAGTTCTTC
cdr3_aa: CASSLVLALTHEQFF

v_call: TRBV7-8
j_call: TRBJ2-1
d_call: TRBD2
clone_size: few
cdr3_nt: TGTGCCAGCAGCTCCCGTAGATTGACTAGCGAGGGGAGAAATGAGCAGTTCTTC
cdr3_aa: CASSSRRLTSEGRNEQFF

v_call: TRBV2
j_call: TRBJ2-5
d_call: TRBD2
clone_size: NA
cdr3_nt: TGTGCCAGCAGTGGACTAGCGGGGCCCCAAGAGACCCAGTACTTC
cdr3_aa: CASSGLAGPQETQYF

v_call: TRBV2
j_call: TRBJ1-5
d_call: TRBD1
clone_size: NA
cdr3_nt: TGTGCCAGCAAACAGGGGGTAAACCAGCCCCAGCATTTT
cdr3_aa: CASKQGVNQPQHF

v_call: TRBV7-9
j_call: TRBJ2-3
d_call: NA
clone_size: few
cdr3_nt: TGTGCCAGCAGCTACCGGGACAGCACAGATACGCAGTATTTT
cdr3_aa: CASSYRDSTDTQYF

v_call: TRBV5-1
j_call: TRBJ2-1
d_call: TRBD2
clone_size: NA
cdr3_nt: TGCGCCAGCAGCTTGGTCACTAGCGGGGACAATGAGCAGTTCTTC
cdr3_aa: CASSLVTSGDNEQFF

v_call: TRBV20-1
j_call: TRBJ2-5
d_call: NA
clone_size: few
cdr3_nt: TGCAGTGCTAGCGGAGCGGACCTACAAGAGACCCAGTACTTC
cdr3_aa: CSASGADLQETQYF

v_call: TRBV5-1
j_call: TRBJ2-1
d_call: NA
clone_size: NA
cdr3_nt: TGCGCCAGCAGCTTGGTACAGGTAAACAATGAGCAGTTCTTC
cdr3_aa: CASSLVQVNNEQFF

v_call: TRBV10-3
j_call: TRBJ1-2
d_call: TRBD1
clone_size: NA
cdr3_nt: TGTGCCATCACTTCCACAGGGGACTATGGCTACACCTTC
cdr3_aa: CAITSTGDYGYTF

v_call: TRBV20-1
j_call: TRBJ2-7
d_call: NA
clone_size: NA
cdr3_nt: TGCAGTGCCCTAGGGGAGAGCTCCTACGAGCAGTACTTC
cdr3_aa: CSALGESSYEQYF

v_call: TRBV14
j_call: TRBJ2-5
d_call: TRBD2
clone_size: many
cdr3_nt: TGTGCCAGCAGCCAAGATCGGGGACTAGCCAAAGAGACCCAGTACTTC
cdr3_aa: CASSQDRGLAKETQYF

v_call: TRBV5-1
j_call: TRBJ2-1
d_call: NA
clone_size: many
cdr3_nt: TGCGCCAGCAGCCCGGAGGCAGGTTTAAACAATGAGCAGTTCTTC
cdr3_aa: CASSPEAGLNNEQFF

v_call: TRBV15
j_call: TRBJ2-1
d_call: NA
clone_size: few
cdr3_nt: TGTGCCACCAGCAGAGAACCAGGGATCAATGAGCAGTTCTTC
cdr3_aa: CATSREPGINEQFF

v_call: TRBV7-9
j_call: TRBJ2-6
d_call: NA
clone_size: few
cdr3_nt: TGTGCCAGCAGCTTAGGACGGGTCTCTGGGGCCAACGTCCTGACTTTC
cdr3_aa: CASSLGRVSGANVLTF

v_call: TRBV29-1
j_call: TRBJ2-2
d_call: NA
clone_size: few
cdr3_nt: TGCAGCGTTGTGCAGGCGGGGAACACCGGGGAGCTGTTTTTT
cdr3_aa: CSVVQAGNTGELFF

v_call: TRBV28
j_call: TRBJ2-7
d_call: NA
clone_size: NA
cdr3_nt: TGTGCCACCGGGGGCTCGATCTACGAGCAGTACTTC
cdr3_aa: CATGGSIYEQYF